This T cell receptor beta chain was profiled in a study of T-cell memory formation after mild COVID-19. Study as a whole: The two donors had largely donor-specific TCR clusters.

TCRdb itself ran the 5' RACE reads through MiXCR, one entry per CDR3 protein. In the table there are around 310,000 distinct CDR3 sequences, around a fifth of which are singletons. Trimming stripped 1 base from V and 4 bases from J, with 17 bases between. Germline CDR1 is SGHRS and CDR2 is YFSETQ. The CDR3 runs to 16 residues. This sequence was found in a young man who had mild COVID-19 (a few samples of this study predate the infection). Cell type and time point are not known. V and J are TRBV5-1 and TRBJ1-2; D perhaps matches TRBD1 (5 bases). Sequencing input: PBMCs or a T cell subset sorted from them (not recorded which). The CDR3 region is CASSLIQGGPRYGYTF. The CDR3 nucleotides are TGCGCCAGCAGCTTGATTCAGGGTGGGCCGCGCTATGGCTACACCTTC.